A selection of T cell receptor beta chains follows, all from one sample in a study of read filtering for tumor transcriptome and immune sequencing. TCRdb analysed the reads with MiXCR anew, one entry per CDR3 protein. The sample lists 120,000 or so distinct CDR3 sequences, under 15% seen once, with approximately 10% in the top ten. Material: a population of CD138-negative cells sorted from bone marrow. The receptor source for this set is a donor at least 40 years old with multiple myeloma. Each CDR3 is given with its conserved first and last residue. A D gene is named only where the DNA matches it firmly. Rows give clone size only sometimes, using once, few, many, or a class for an expanded clone.

clone_size: many
d_call: NA
v_call: TRBV11-2
j_call: TRBJ1-1
cdr3_nt: TGTGCCAGCGCTAAAGGCACATGGGCGGCTGAAGCTTTCTTT
cdr3_aa: CASAKGTWAAEAFF

clone_size: many
d_call: TRBD1
v_call: TRBV6-5
j_call: TRBJ2-3
cdr3_nt: TGTGCCAGCAGCCGGGACAGGGGCGACACAGATACGCAGTATTTT
cdr3_aa: CASSRDRGDTDTQYF

clone_size: many
d_call: NA
v_call: TRBV27
j_call: TRBJ1-5
cdr3_nt: TGTGCCAGCAGTTTAAAGGGCCCCAATAGCAATCAGCCCCAGCATTTT
cdr3_aa: CASSLKGPNSNQPQHF

clone_size: NA
d_call: TRBD1
v_call: TRBV6-2/TRBV6-3
j_call: TRBJ2-5
cdr3_nt: TGTGCCAGCAGTTACGCCAAGACAGGGGGACTCCACTTC
cdr3_aa: CASSYAKTGGLHF

clone_size: few
d_call: NA
v_call: TRBV4-1
j_call: TRBJ2-2
cdr3_nt: TGCGCCAGCAGCCAAGAAAGCAGGGCGCTAAACACCGGGGAGCTGTTTTTT
cdr3_aa: CASSQESRALNTGELFF

clone_size: many
d_call: NA
v_call: TRBV18
j_call: TRBJ1-1
cdr3_nt: TGTGCCAGCTCACCTTCGGGGCGGAACACTGAAGCTTTCTTT
cdr3_aa: CASSPSGRNTEAFF

clone_size: many
d_call: TRBD1
v_call: TRBV10-3
j_call: TRBJ1-2
cdr3_nt: TGTGCCATCTCAGACAGGGCTGAGAACTATGGCTACACCTTC
cdr3_aa: CAISDRAENYGYTF

clone_size: many
d_call: NA
v_call: TRBV6-6
j_call: TRBJ2-5
cdr3_nt: TGTGCCAGCAGTTACTCAGGGGGGGTTCGAGAGACCCAGTACTTC
cdr3_aa: CASSYSGGVRETQYF

clone_size: many
d_call: NA
v_call: TRBV7-9
j_call: TRBJ1-5
cdr3_nt: TGTGCCAGCAGCTCGGACCTTATGAATCAGCCCCAGCATTTT
cdr3_aa: CASSSDLMNQPQHF

clone_size: many
d_call: NA
v_call: TRBV11-1
j_call: TRBJ2-7
cdr3_nt: TGTGCCAGCAGCCGACAGAGCTCCTACGAGCAGTACTTC
cdr3_aa: CASSRQSSYEQYF

clone_size: many
d_call: TRBD1
v_call: TRBV18
j_call: TRBJ2-2
cdr3_nt: TGTGCCAGCTCAACCTACAGGGGCGGAACCGGGGAGCTGTTTTTT
cdr3_aa: CASSTYRGGTGELFF

clone_size: few
d_call: NA
v_call: TRBV7-9
j_call: TRBJ2-7
cdr3_nt: TGTGCCAGCAGCTTAATGGGTGACGAGCAGTACTTC
cdr3_aa: CASSLMGDEQYF

clone_size: many
d_call: NA
v_call: TRBV29-1
j_call: TRBJ2-5
cdr3_nt: TGCAGCGTTGACCTGGGTAGGGAGACCCAGTACTTC
cdr3_aa: CSVDLGRETQYF

clone_size: many
d_call: NA
v_call: TRBV12-3/TRBV12-4
j_call: TRBJ2-4
cdr3_nt: TGTGCCAGCAGTGTCGCCAAAAACATTCAGTACTTC
cdr3_aa: CASSVAKNIQYF

clone_size: many
d_call: TRBD1
v_call: TRBV6-6
j_call: TRBJ2-1
cdr3_nt: TGTGCCAGCACCGGGACAGGGAGTTCCTATGAGCAGTTCTTC
cdr3_aa: CASTGTGSSYEQFF

clone_size: many
d_call: NA
v_call: TRBV30
j_call: TRBJ1-1
cdr3_nt: TGTGCCTGGAGTGTCCGAGAGAACACTGAAGCTTTCTTT
cdr3_aa: CAWSVRENTEAFF

clone_size: many
d_call: NA
v_call: TRBV18
j_call: TRBJ1-4
cdr3_nt: TGTGCCAGCTCACAAACAACAACTAATGAAAAACTGTTTTTT
cdr3_aa: CASSQTTTNEKLFF

clone_size: many
d_call: NA
v_call: TRBV5-6
j_call: TRBJ2-3
cdr3_nt: TGTGCCAGCAGCTCTACAGAGGAGGCGGCAGATACGCAGTATTTT
cdr3_aa: CASSSTEEAADTQYF

clone_size: few
d_call: NA
v_call: TRBV19
j_call: TRBJ2-3
cdr3_nt: TGTGCCAGTAGTCGGCCGGGAGCCACAGATACGCAGTATTTT
cdr3_aa: CASSRPGATDTQYF

clone_size: many
d_call: NA
v_call: TRBV6-1
j_call: TRBJ2-1
cdr3_nt: TGTGCCAGCAGTGAAGCCCCCGGCAGACGCGATGAGCAGTTCTTC
cdr3_aa: CASSEAPGRRDEQFF

clone_size: many
d_call: NA
v_call: TRBV4-2
j_call: TRBJ2-1
cdr3_nt: TGTGCCAGCAGCCAAGAGGCCCCAAATGAGCAGTTCTTC
cdr3_aa: CASSQEAPNEQFF

clone_size: many
d_call: NA
v_call: TRBV20-1
j_call: TRBJ2-1
cdr3_nt: TGCAGTGCTAGAGTACGTGAGCAGTTCTTC
cdr3_aa: CSARVREQFF

clone_size: many
d_call: NA
v_call: TRBV20-1
j_call: TRBJ2-3
cdr3_nt: TGCAGTGCTAGGGCTGTTACGCAGTATTTT
cdr3_aa: CSARAVTQYF

clone_size: many
d_call: TRBD1
v_call: TRBV20-1
j_call: TRBJ2-1
cdr3_nt: TGCAGTGCTGAGGAGGACAGGGGCTCCTACAATGAGCAGTTCTTC
cdr3_aa: CSAEEDRGSYNEQFF

clone_size: NA
d_call: NA
v_call: TRBV28
j_call: TRBJ2-3
cdr3_nt: TGTGCCAGCAGATCCACAGATACGCGGTATTTT
cdr3_aa: CASRSTDTRYF

clone_size: many
d_call: NA
v_call: TRBV19
j_call: TRBJ2-1
cdr3_nt: TGTGCCACCCGGGACGGAACCGATCACAATGAGCAGTTCTTC
cdr3_aa: CATRDGTDHNEQFF

clone_size: many
d_call: NA
v_call: TRBV28
j_call: TRBJ1-5
cdr3_nt: TGTGCCAGCAGTTTATACGAGAACAATCAGCCCCAGCATTTT
cdr3_aa: CASSLYENNQPQHF

clone_size: many
d_call: NA
v_call: TRBV19
j_call: TRBJ2-1
cdr3_nt: TGTGCCAGTAGTATAGGGACTGGGAATGAGCAGTTCTTC
cdr3_aa: CASSIGTGNEQFF

clone_size: many
d_call: NA
v_call: TRBV6-4
j_call: TRBJ2-3
cdr3_nt: TGTGCCAGCCGGGACACAGAATTCACAGATACGCAGTATTTT
cdr3_aa: CASRDTEFTDTQYF

clone_size: few
d_call: TRBD1
v_call: TRBV28
j_call: TRBJ1-5
cdr3_nt: TGTGCCAGCCTTTCGCCGGGACAGGGGTTTCAGCCCCAGCATTTT
cdr3_aa: CASLSPGQGFQPQHF

clone_size: NA
d_call: NA
v_call: TRBV20-1
j_call: TRBJ2-5
cdr3_nt: TGCAGCCCGGGCTACCAAGAGACCCAGTACTTC
cdr3_aa: CSPGYQETQYF

clone_size: many
d_call: NA
v_call: TRBV7-9
j_call: TRBJ1-2
cdr3_nt: TGTGCCAGCAGTGTCACCGCGACAGAGAATGGCTACACCTTC
cdr3_aa: CASSVTATENGYTF

clone_size: many
d_call: NA
v_call: TRBV28
j_call: TRBJ1-1
cdr3_nt: TGTGCCAGCAGAACGGGACAACTGAACACTGAAGCTTTCTTT
cdr3_aa: CASRTGQLNTEAFF